The T cell receptor (beta chain) described here comes from a study of control samples from healthy donors and cancer patients (dated by TCRdb to about 2020). A note on this clone: Its antigen has not been determined. No per-base quality is available; no much larger clone lies one base away. The same CDR3 arises from other DNA sequences in this sample as well.

Deletion took 4 bases off V and 0 bases off J, with a span of 10 bases between the germline ends. Sequences SGHRS (CDR1) and YFSETQ (CDR2) are obtained from the germline V gene. Including the terminal cysteine and phenylalanine, the CDR3 comprises 15 residues. Left in the record is the CDR3 DNA by itself, 45 bases read in frame from the first base. Library preparation used the immunoSEQ multiplex PCR assay. TCRdb limited this immuneACCESS table to in-frame rearrangements with V and J called. A share of clones is missing; checked studies link under half to unresolved V genes, and the rest is unexplained. A total of 190,000 or so clones appear in this sample, around 93% of them only once. Roughly 1.6% of the sample goes to the ten largest clones.

This sequence uses TRBV5-1 and TRBJ2-2; a weak D assignment points to TRBD1 (5 bases agree). The clonotype was recovered from a man between 18 and 35 years old in good health. The sequencing input was blood. The nucleotides read TGCGCCAGCAGCCTGGGGCAGTCGAACACCGGGGAGCTGTTTTTT. This translates into CASSLGQSNTGELFF.